A selection of T cell receptor beta chains follows, all from one sample in a study of identical twins. In TCRdb, the 5' RACE reads were re-called with MiXCR into one record per CDR3 protein. The repertoire has hundreds of thousands of distinct CDR3 sequences, roughly 8% of them found once; the top ten carry roughly 0.97%. These data are also associated with another study on yellow fever vaccine responses in identical twins.

The sample consisted of PBMCs. The receptors come from a woman aged 18-29 years in good health. The CDR3 runs from the conserved cysteine through the conserved F or W. Fields, in order: J gene, V gene, CDR3 protein.

J gene: TRBJ2-7; V gene: TRBV12-3/TRBV12-4; CDR3 protein: CASSPSPPRRSYEQYF
J gene: TRBJ2-7; V gene: TRBV7-2; CDR3 protein: CASSLNPGDTHEQYF
J gene: TRBJ2-5; V gene: TRBV24-1; CDR3 protein: CATSATGTGGPGAQYF
J gene: TRBJ2-1; V gene: TRBV4-3; CDR3 protein: CASSPQAGGHSSYNEQFF
J gene: TRBJ2-7; V gene: TRBV6-5; CDR3 protein: CASSSAGTGGNEQYF
J gene: TRBJ2-7; V gene: TRBV15; CDR3 protein: CATSPRGGGLREQYF
J gene: TRBJ2-7; V gene: TRBV29-1; CDR3 protein: CSVGGSGSHEQYF
J gene: TRBJ2-3; V gene: TRBV3-1; CDR3 protein: CASSQERHNLDTQYF
J gene: TRBJ2-7; V gene: TRBV5-6; CDR3 protein: CASSLSDSPYEQYF
J gene: TRBJ2-7; V gene: TRBV7-2; CDR3 protein: CASSLGLAGGNEQYF
J gene: TRBJ2-3; V gene: TRBV11-2; CDR3 protein: CASSLVGGRTLSTDTQYF
J gene: TRBJ2-1; V gene: TRBV6-1; CDR3 protein: CASSTFRGRGYNEQFF
J gene: TRBJ2-1; V gene: TRBV10-2; CDR3 protein: CASGTSGGAYNEQFF
J gene: TRBJ2-3; V gene: TRBV6-2/TRBV6-3; CDR3 protein: CASSLLTLDTQYF
J gene: TRBJ2-2; V gene: TRBV7-6; CDR3 protein: CASRLPRTGNTGELFF
J gene: TRBJ2-1; V gene: TRBV4-3; CDR3 protein: CASSQDNFKGTSGFNEQFF
J gene: TRBJ2-1; V gene: TRBV30; CDR3 protein: CAWTSFQNEQFF
J gene: TRBJ1-2; V gene: TRBV28; CDR3 protein: CASSPWTVYGYTF
J gene: TRBJ2-1; V gene: TRBV3-1; CDR3 protein: CASSQGWGISYNEQFF
J gene: TRBJ2-7; V gene: TRBV20-1; CDR3 protein: CSARLLAGVVYEQYF
J gene: TRBJ2-2; V gene: TRBV5-1; CDR3 protein: CASSLDGGTGELFF
J gene: TRBJ2-1; V gene: TRBV2; CDR3 protein: CASIDGLAGADSYNEQFF
J gene: TRBJ2-5; V gene: TRBV28; CDR3 protein: CASSYRAYQETQYF
J gene: TRBJ2-3; V gene: TRBV29-1; CDR3 protein: CSVEGAGVETDTQYF
J gene: TRBJ2-2; V gene: TRBV7-3; CDR3 protein: CASSSKFPGTTNTGELFF
J gene: TRBJ2-7; V gene: TRBV12-3/TRBV12-4; CDR3 protein: CASTNTGTREQYF
J gene: TRBJ2-1; V gene: TRBV11-3; CDR3 protein: CASSLGVAGNNEQFF
J gene: TRBJ2-3; V gene: TRBV5-1; CDR3 protein: CASKQGDGTDTQYF
J gene: TRBJ2-3; V gene: TRBV9; CDR3 protein: CASDRGGTADTQYF
J gene: TRBJ2-7; V gene: TRBV13; CDR3 protein: CASSPNRITYEQYF
J gene: TRBJ2-5; V gene: TRBV24-1; CDR3 protein: CATSDRLAGQETQYF
J gene: TRBJ2-7; V gene: TRBV5-1; CDR3 protein: CASRHPGDGGSYEQYF
J gene: TRBJ1-2; V gene: TRBV7-2; CDR3 protein: CASSPRRRSYLDGYTF
J gene: TRBJ2-3; V gene: TRBV20-1; CDR3 protein: CSARDMTGGRSTDTQYF
J gene: TRBJ2-1; V gene: TRBV6-2/TRBV6-3; CDR3 protein: CASNPLAGFYNEQFF
J gene: TRBJ2-7; V gene: TRBV5-1; CDR3 protein: CASSLAGTGNYEQYF
J gene: TRBJ2-7; V gene: TRBV7-9; CDR3 protein: CASNRGRSSYEQYF
J gene: TRBJ2-1; V gene: TRBV11-1; CDR3 protein: CASSLSADRKYNEQFF
J gene: TRBJ2-3; V gene: TRBV7-6; CDR3 protein: CASSLLGGGGYTDTQYF
J gene: TRBJ2-4; V gene: TRBV15; CDR3 protein: CATSRDRGGPLAINIQYF
J gene: TRBJ2-5; V gene: TRBV20-1; CDR3 protein: CSARDWNETQYF
J gene: TRBJ2-7; V gene: TRBV15; CDR3 protein: CATSRDLANYEQYF
J gene: TRBJ2-7; V gene: TRBV2; CDR3 protein: CASSRDTQYEQYF
J gene: TRBJ2-7; V gene: TRBV5-6; CDR3 protein: CASSGWTREQYF
J gene: TRBJ2-5; V gene: TRBV2; CDR3 protein: CASSAKSGLATETQYF
J gene: TRBJ2-5; V gene: TRBV19; CDR3 protein: CASSRRAWETQYF
J gene: TRBJ2-1; V gene: TRBV11-2; CDR3 protein: CASSYLFGATYNEQFF
J gene: TRBJ2-1; V gene: TRBV6-1; CDR3 protein: CASTLLGTNEQFF
J gene: TRBJ1-6; V gene: TRBV10-3; CDR3 protein: CAIRPGQGGSPLHF